The sample holds one count of the clone carrying this T cell receptor beta chain. Antigen specificity is unknown. The study ran its PCR with 60 Vbeta and 13 Jbeta primers. The protocol was immunoSEQ multiplex PCR, while the TCRdb copy is restricted to in-frame clones and leaves out a portion. Here the sample spans 150,000 or so clones, roughly four fifths being singletons. The data were taken from a study of cytomegalovirus exposure and HLA in healthy donors. Study-level points and caveats: The study designated 150 or so TCR beta chains cytomegalovirus-associated. In an earlier analysis, most TCR beta V segments were productive about 87% or about 30% of the time.

The V gene's germline CDR1 is SGHRS and CDR2 YFSETQ. The V and J ends lost 2 bases and 1 base respectively, with 18 bases between them. The CDR3 runs to 17 residues. This receptor was obtained from a woman aged 40 to 49 in good health and CMV-seronegative. The chain combines TRBV5-1 with TRBJ1-1; D may be TRBD1 (5 bases). The specimen was PBMCs. CDR3 region: CASSFRSGGTSNTEAFF. In DNA form, the CDR3 reads TGCGCCAGCAGCTTCCGGTCGGGGGGAACTTCGAACACTGAAGCTTTCTTT.